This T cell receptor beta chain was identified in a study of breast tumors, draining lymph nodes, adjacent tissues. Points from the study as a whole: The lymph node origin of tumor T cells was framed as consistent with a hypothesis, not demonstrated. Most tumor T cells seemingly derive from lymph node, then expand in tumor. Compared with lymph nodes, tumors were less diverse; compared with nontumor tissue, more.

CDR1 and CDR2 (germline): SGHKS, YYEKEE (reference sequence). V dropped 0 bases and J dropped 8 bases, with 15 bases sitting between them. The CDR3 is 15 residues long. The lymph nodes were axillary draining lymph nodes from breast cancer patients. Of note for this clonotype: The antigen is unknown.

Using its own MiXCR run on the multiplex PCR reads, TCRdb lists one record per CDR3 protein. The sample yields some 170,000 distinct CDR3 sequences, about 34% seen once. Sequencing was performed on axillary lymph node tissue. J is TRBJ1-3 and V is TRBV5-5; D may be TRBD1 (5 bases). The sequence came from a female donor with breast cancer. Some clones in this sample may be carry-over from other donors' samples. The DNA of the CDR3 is TGTGCCAGCAGCTTGGGACTAGCGGGGACCGACACCATATATTTT. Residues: CASSLGLAGTDTIYF.